These 8 T cell receptor beta chains were sequenced from one sample in a study of cytomegalovirus exposure and HLA in healthy donors. Some clones are missing from TCRdb's copy, which holds only in-frame ones; the method was immunoSEQ multiplex PCR. The sample carries about 220,000 clones, around 80% recorded once. The sequencing input was PBMCs. Receptors originate from a woman under 40 in good health and CMV-seropositive.

The chain carries TRBV11-1 and TRBJ1-1, with TRBD1 matching 7 bases. Trimming took 2 bases from V and 10 from J; bases not matched to a gene: 7. This CDR3 is built from 13 residues. Germline CDR1 and CDR2: SGHAT and FQDESV (reference sequence). CDR3 bases: TGTGCCAGCAGCTTAATGGGACAGAGAGGAGCTTTCTTT. As protein: CASSLMGQRGAFF.

This chain connects TRBV5-1 to TRBJ2-5; D remains unclear. V lost 0 bases and J lost 3, with 9 bases in between. The CDR3 sequence is 14 residues long. The germline V gene has CDR1 SGHRS and CDR2 YFSETQ. The CDR3 region is CASSLVPAEETQYF. CDR3 coding DNA: TGCGCCAGCAGCTTGGTCCCAGCCGAAGAGACCCAGTACTTC.

The rearrangement joins TRBV6-5 to TRBJ2-1; D might be TRBD2 (5 bases). V lost 4 bases and J lost 10, with 8 bases in between. The CDR3 consists of 11 residues. The V gene's germline CDR1 is MNHEY and CDR2 SVGAGI. Written as DNA, the CDR3 is TGTGCCAGCAGTTCGTCTAGCGAGCAGTTCTTC. Amino acid sequence: CASSSSSEQFF.

J is TRBJ2-1 and V is TRBV10-3; TRBD2 matches at 13 bases. The junction had 14 bases not matched to a gene; V was cut back by 10 bases and J by 2 bases. The germline CDR1 and CDR2 sequences are ENHRY and SYGVKD. The CDR3 is made up of 18 amino acids. CDR3 DNA: TGTGCCACACACCGAGGACTAGCGGGAGAGGCCCCCTACAATGAGCAGTTCTTC. Protein sequence: CATHRGLAGEAPYNEQFF.

This clone was recorded only once. V usage is TRBV4-3 and J usage is TRBJ2-2; 7 bases match TRBD1. CDR1 is LGHNA, CDR2 YSLEER, per germline. The ends lost 1 base at V and 7 bases at J; junction bases unmatched: 12. CDR3 length: 17 amino acids. As DNA, the CDR3 is TGCGCCAGCAGCCAAGCCACCCGTCCCAGGGGGATCGGGGAGCTGTTTTTT. It translates to CASSQATRPRGIGELFF.

The chain uses TRBV9 and TRBJ2-1, with 8 bases identical to TRBD2. Germline V CDR1 and CDR2: SGDLS, YYNGEE. The V and J ends lost 0 bases and 1 base, in that order; junction bases with no gene match: 12. This CDR3 has 19 residues. CDR3 residues: CASSVGNRAGGVSYNEQFF. The CDR3 DNA reads as TGTGCCAGCAGCGTAGGTAATAGGGCGGGGGGAGTTTCCTACAATGAGCAGTTCTTC.

The rearrangement links TRBV28 to TRBJ1-3; D is possibly TRBD1 (5 bases). This CDR3 comprises 15 residues. Trimming took 0 bases from V and 1 from J, leaving 7 bases between them. CDR1 is MDHEN, CDR2 SYDVKM, per germline. CDR3 coding DNA: TGTGCCAGCAGTTTATGGTCAGGGTCTGGAAACACCATATATTTT. Encoded protein: CASSLWSGSGNTIYF.

The chain links TRBV15 to TRBJ1-2; TRBD1 matches 9 bases. The CDR3 covers 15 residues. The V gene's germline CDR1 is LNHNV and CDR2 YYDKDF (reference sequence). The V segment lost 4 bases and the J segment 2 bases; nucleotides outside the gene matches: 5. The CDR3 bases are TGTGCCACCAGCAACCCTGGGACAGGGAACTATGGCTACACCTTC. Translated: CATSNPGTGNYGYTF.